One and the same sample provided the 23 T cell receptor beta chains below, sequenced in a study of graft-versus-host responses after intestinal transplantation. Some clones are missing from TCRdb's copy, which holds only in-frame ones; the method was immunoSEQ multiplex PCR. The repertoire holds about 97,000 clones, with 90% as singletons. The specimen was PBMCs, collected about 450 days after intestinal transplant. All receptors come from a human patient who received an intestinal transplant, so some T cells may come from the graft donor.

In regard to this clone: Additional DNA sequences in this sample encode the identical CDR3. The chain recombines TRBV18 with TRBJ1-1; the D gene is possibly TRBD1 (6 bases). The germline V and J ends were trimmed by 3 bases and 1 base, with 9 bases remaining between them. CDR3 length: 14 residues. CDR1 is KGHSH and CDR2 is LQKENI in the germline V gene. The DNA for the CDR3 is TGTGCCAGCTCACCGCAGACAGGGAACACTGAAGCTTTCTTT. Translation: CASSPQTGNTEAFF.

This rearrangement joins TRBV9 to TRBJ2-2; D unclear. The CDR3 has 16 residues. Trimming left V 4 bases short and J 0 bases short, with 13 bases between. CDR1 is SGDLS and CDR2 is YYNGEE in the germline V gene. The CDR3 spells CASSLNRAPNTGELFF. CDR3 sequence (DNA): TGTGCCAGCAGCTTAAACCGGGCCCCGAACACCGGGGAGCTGTTTTTT.

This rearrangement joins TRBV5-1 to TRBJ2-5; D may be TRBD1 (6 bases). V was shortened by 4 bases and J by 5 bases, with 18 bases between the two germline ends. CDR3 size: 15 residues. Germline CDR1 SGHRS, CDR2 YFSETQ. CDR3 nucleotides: TGCGCCAGCAGCCCCGTCGGGACACCGGGGGAGACCCAGTACTTC. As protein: CASSPVGTPGETQYF.

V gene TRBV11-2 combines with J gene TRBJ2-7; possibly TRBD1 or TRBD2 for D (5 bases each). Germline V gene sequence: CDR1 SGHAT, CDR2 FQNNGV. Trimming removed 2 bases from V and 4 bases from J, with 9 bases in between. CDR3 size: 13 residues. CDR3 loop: CASSLWGLYEQYF. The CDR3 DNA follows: TGTGCCAGCAGCTTATGGGGGTTATACGAGCAGTACTTC.

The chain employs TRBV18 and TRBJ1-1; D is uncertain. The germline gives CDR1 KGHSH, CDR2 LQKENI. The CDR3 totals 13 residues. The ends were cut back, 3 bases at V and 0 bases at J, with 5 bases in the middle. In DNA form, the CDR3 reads TGTGCCAGCTCACCTGGGATGAACACTGAAGCTTTCTTT. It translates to CASSPGMNTEAFF.

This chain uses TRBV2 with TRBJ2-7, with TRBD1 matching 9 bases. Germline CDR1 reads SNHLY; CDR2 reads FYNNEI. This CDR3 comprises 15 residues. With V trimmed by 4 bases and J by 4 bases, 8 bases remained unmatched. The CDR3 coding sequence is TGTGCCAGCAGTGGCGGGACAGGGATCGTGTACGAGCAGTACTTC. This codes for CASSGGTGIVYEQYF.

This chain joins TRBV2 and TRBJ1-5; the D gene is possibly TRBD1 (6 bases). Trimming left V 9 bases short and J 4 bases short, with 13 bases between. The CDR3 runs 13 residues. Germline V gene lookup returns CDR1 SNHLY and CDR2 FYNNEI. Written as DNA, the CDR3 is TGTGCCAGTTGTGGTGACAGGAATCAGCCCCAGCATTTT. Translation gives CASCGDRNQPQHF. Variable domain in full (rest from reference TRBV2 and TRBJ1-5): EPEVTQTPSHQVTQMGQEVILRCVPISNHLYFYWYRQILGQKVEFLVSFYNNEISEKSEIFDDQFSVERPDGSNFTLKIRSTKLEDSAMYFCASCGDRNQPQHFGDGTRLSIL.

The CDR3 DNA reads as TGTGCCAGCAGTCCCCAGGGTAATGAAAAACTGTTTTTT. Protein: CASSPQGNEKLFF. V and J are TRBV27 and TRBJ1-4, with D possibly TRBD1 on 5 matching bases. The germline V gene has CDR1 MNHEY and CDR2 SMNVEV (reference sequence). The CDR3 runs to 13 residues. V shed 5 bases and J shed 4 bases, with 8 bases lying between them.

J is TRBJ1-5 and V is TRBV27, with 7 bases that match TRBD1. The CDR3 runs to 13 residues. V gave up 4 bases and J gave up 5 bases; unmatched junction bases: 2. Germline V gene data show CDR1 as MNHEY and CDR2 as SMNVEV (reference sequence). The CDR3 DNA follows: TGTGCCAGCAGTTCGACAGGGTATCAGCCCCAGCATTTT. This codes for CASSSTGYQPQHF.

CDR3 coding DNA: TGTGCCAGCAGCTTGGGTTTGGCTGGAAACACCATATATTTT. Protein sequence: CASSLGLAGNTIYF. The genes are TRBV5-6 and TRBJ1-3; D not resolved. V lost 0 bases, J lost 2 bases, and 6 bases lay in between. Germline V CDR1 and CDR2: SGHDT, YYEEEE. This CDR3 comprises 14 residues.

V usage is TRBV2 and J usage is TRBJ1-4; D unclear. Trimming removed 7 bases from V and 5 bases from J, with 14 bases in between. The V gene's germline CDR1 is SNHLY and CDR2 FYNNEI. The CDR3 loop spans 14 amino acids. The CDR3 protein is CASMSGWVNEKLFF. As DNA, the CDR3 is TGTGCCAGCATGTCCGGGTGGGTCAATGAAAAACTGTTTTTT. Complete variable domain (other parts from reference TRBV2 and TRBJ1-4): EPEVTQTPSHQVTQMGQEVILRCVPISNHLYFYWYRQILGQKVEFLVSFYNNEISEKSEIFDDQFSVERPDGSNFTLKIRSTKLEDSAMYFCASMSGWVNEKLFFGSGTQLSVL.

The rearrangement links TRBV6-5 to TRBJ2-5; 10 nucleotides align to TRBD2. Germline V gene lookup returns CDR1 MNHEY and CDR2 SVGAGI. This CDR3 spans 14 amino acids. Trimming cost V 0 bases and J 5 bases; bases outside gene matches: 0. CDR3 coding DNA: TGTGCCAGCAGTTACTCTAGCGGGGGGGAGACCCAGTACTTC. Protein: CASSYSSGGETQYF.

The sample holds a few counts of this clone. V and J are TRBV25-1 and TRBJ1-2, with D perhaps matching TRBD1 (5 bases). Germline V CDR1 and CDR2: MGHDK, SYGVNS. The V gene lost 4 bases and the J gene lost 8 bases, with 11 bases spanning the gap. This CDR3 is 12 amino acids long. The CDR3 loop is CASSVLGGGYTF. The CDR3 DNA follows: TGTGCCAGCAGTGTTCTCGGGGGGGGCTACACCTTC.

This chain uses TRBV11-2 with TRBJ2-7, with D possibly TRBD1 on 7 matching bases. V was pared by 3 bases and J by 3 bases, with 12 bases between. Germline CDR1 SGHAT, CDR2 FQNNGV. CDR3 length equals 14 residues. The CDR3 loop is CASSFGQGGYEQYF. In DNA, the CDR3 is TGTGCCAGCAGCTTTGGCCAGGGGGGCTACGAGCAGTACTTC.

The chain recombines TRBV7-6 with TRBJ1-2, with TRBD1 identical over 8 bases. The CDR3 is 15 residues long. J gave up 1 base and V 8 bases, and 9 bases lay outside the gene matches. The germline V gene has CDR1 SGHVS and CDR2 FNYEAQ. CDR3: CASGPGTGGNYGYTF. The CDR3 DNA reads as TGTGCCAGCGGGCCCGGGACAGGCGGTAACTATGGCTACACCTTC.

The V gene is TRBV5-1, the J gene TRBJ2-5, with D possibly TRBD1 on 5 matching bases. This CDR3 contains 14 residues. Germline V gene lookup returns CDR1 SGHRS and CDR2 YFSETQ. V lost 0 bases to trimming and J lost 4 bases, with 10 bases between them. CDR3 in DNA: TGCGCCAGCAGCTTGGGTGGGCAGGGAGAGACCCAGTACTTC. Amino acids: CASSLGGQGETQYF.

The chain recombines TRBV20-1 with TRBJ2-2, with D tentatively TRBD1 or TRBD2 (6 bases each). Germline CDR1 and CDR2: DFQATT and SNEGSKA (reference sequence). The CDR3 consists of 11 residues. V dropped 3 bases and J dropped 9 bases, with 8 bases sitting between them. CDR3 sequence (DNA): TGCAGTGCTAGGGGGGGCCGGGAGCTGTTTTTT. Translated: CSARGGRELFF.

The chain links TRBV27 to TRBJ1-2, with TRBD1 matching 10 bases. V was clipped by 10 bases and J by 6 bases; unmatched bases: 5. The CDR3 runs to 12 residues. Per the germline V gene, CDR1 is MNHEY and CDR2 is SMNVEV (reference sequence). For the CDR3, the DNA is TGTGCCACCTATGGGACAGGGGATGGCTACACCTTC. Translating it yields CATYGTGDGYTF.

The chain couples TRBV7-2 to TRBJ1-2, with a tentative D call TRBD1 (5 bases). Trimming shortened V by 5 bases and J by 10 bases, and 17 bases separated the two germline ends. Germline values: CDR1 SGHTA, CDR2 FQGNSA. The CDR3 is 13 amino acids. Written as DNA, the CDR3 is TGTGCCAGCAGCCGCCTACGACGGGACGCCTACACCTTC. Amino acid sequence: CASSRLRRDAYTF.

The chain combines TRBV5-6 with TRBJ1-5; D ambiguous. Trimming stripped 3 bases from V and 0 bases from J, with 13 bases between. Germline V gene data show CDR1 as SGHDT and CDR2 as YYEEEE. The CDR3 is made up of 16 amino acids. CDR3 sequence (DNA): TGTGCCAGCAGCTCCTCGACCGTATATAGCAATCAGCCCCAGCATTTT. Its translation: CASSSSTVYSNQPQHF.

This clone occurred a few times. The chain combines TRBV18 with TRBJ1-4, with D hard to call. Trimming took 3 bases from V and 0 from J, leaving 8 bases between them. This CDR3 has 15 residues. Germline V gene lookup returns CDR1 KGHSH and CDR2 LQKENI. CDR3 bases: TGTGCCAGCTCACCGTCGGTTGCAACTAATGAAAAACTGTTTTTT. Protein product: CASSPSVATNEKLFF.

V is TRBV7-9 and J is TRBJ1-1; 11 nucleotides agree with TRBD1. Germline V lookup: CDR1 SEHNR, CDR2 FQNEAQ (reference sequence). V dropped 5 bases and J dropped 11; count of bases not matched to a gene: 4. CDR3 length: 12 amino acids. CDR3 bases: TGTGCCAGCAGCCTCGGGACAGGGGGGGCTTTCTTT. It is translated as CASSLGTGGAFF.

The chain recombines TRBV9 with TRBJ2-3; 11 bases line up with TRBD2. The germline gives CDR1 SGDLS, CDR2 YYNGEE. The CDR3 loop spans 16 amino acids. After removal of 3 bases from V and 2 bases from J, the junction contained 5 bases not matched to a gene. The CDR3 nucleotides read TGTGCCAGCAGCGGACGACTAGCGGGGCTCACAGATACGCAGTATTTT. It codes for CASSGRLAGLTDTQYF.